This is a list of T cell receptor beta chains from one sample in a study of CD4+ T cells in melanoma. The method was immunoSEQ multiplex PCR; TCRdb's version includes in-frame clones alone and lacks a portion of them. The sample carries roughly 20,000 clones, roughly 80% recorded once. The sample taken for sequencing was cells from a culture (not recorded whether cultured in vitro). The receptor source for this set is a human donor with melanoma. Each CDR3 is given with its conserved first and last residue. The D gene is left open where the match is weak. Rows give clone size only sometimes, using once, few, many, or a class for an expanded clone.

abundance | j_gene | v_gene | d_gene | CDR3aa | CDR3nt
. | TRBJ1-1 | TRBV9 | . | CASSNRAENSEAFF | TGTGCCAGCAGCAATCGAGCAGAAAATTCTGAAGCTTTCTTT
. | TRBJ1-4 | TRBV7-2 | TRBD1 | CASSLAGTGDEKLFF | TGTGCCAGCAGCTTAGCGGGGACAGGGGATGAAAAACTGTTTTTT
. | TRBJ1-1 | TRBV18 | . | CASSRFEATEAFF | TGTGCCAGCTCACGTTTCGAGGCGACTGAAGCTTTCTTT
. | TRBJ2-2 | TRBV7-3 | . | CASSLIQTGELFF | TGTGCCAGCAGCTTAATTCAGACCGGGGAGCTGTTTTTT
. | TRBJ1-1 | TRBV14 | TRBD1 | CASSQALLRQGETFF | TGTGCCAGCAGCCAAGCCCTACTTAGACAGGGCGAGACTTTCTTT
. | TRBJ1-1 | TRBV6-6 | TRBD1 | CASTRQGWNTEAFF | TGTGCCAGCACTAGACAGGGGTGGAACACTGAAGCTTTCTTT
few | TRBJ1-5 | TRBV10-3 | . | CAIGRTAGGGGNQPQHF | TGTGCCATCGGCCGGACAGCGGGTGGGGGTGGCAATCAGCCCCAGCATTTT
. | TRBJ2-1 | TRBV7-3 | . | CASSQGQLNEQFF | TGTGCCAGCAGCCAAGGACAGCTCAATGAGCAGTTCTTC
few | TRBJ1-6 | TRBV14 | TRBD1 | CASSQSGTGYNSPLHF | TGTGCCAGCAGCCAGTCCGGGACAGGATATAATTCACCCCTCCACTTT
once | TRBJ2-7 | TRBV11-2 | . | CASSFIAAYEQYF | TGTGCCAGCAGCTTCATTGCCGCCTACGAGCAGTACTTC
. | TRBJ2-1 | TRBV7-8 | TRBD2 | CASSPRTSGIHNEQFF | TGTGCCAGCAGCCCTCGGACTAGCGGGATCCACAATGAGCAGTTCTTC
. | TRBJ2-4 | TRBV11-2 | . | CASSLAPREPKNIQYF | TGTGCCAGCAGCTTAGCCCCCAGGGAACCCAAAAACATTCAGTACTTC
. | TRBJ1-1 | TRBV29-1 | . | CSVVPYRPRRGTEAFF | TGCAGCGTTGTCCCCTACAGGCCCCGGAGGGGTACTGAAGCTTTCTTT
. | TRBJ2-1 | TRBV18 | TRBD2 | CASSSGAGGVYNEQFF | TGTGCCAGCTCTTCAGGGGCGGGGGGTGTCTACAATGAGCAGTTCTTC
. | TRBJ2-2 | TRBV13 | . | CASSLGRSFNTGELFF | TGTGCCAGCAGCTTAGGACGAAGTTTTAACACCGGGGAGCTGTTTTTT
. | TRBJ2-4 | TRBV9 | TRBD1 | CASSPGTGGIRSGSAKNIQYF | TGTGCCAGCAGCCCCGGGACAGGGGGTATCAGATCCGGGTCGGCCAAAAACATTCAGTACTTC
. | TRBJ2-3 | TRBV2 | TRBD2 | CASSEASGADTQYF | TGTGCCAGCAGTGAAGCTAGCGGGGCAGATACGCAGTATTTT
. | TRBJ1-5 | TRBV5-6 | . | CASSWLGGNQPQHF | TGTGCCAGCAGCTGGCTGGGCGGTAATCAGCCCCAGCATTTT
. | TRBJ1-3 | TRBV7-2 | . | CASSPVNGNTIYF | TGTGCCAGCAGCCCCGTGAACGGAAACACCATATATTTT
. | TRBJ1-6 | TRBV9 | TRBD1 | CASSLTGQGESPLHF | TGTGCCAGCAGCTTGACGGGACAGGGGGAATCACCCCTCCACTTT
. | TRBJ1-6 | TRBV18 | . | CASSGTTSSYNSPLHF | TGTGCCAGCTCCGGGACAACGAGCTCCTATAATTCACCCCTCCACTTT
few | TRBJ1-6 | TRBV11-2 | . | CASSLGWAGYNSPLHF | TGTGCCAGCAGCCTAGGCTGGGCTGGGTATAATTCACCCCTCCACTTT
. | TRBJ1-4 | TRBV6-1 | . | CASSAGGGGQKLFF | TGTGCCAGCAGTGCCGGGGGCGGGGGCCAAAAACTGTTTTTT
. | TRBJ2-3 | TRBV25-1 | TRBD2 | CASSVRAGGTDTQYF | TGTGCCAGCTCAGTCAGAGCGGGGGGCACAGATACGCAGTATTTT
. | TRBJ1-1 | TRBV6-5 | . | CASSYKGQNTEAFF | TGTGCCAGCAGTTACAAGGGGCAGAACACTGAAGCTTTCTTT
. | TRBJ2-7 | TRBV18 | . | CASSPLGGNRDEQYF | TGTGCCAGCTCACCGCTCGGAGGGAATCGCGACGAGCAGTACTTC
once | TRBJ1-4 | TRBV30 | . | CAWRGGRLATNEKLFF | TGTGCCTGGAGAGGGGGACGGCTTGCAACTAATGAAAAACTGTTTTTT
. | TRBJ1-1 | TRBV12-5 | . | CASGLVLTATMNTEAFF | TGTGCTAGTGGTTTGGTACTGACAGCGACAATGAACACTGAAGCTTTCTTT
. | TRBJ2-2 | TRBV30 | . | CAWSVHSPGELFF | TGTGCCTGGAGTGTCCATTCGCCGGGGGAGCTGTTTTTT
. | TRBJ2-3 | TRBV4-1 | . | CASSKTLDLGAQYF | TGCGCCAGCAGCAAAACACTGGACCTCGGGGCGCAGTATTTT
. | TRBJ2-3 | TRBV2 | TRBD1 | CASSRQGEVTQYF | TGTGCCAGCAGTCGACAGGGAGAGGTAACGCAGTATTTT
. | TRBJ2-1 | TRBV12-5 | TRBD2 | CASGLDHPGLAGANEQFF | TGTGCTAGTGGTTTGGATCATCCGGGACTAGCGGGGGCCAATGAGCAGTTCTTC
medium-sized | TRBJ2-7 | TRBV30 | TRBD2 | CAWSVQGSGGREQYF | TGTGCCTGGAGTGTACAAGGGTCGGGAGGGCGCGAGCAGTACTTC
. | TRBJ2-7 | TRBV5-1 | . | CASSLRWPSYEQYF | TGCGCCAGCAGCTTGAGGTGGCCCTCCTACGAGCAGTACTTC
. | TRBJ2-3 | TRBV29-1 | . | CSVQSRQGTDTQYF | TGCAGCGTCCAATCCAGGCAGGGCACAGATACGCAGTATTTT
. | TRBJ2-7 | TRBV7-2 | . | CASSLVTGNEQYF | TGTGCCAGCAGCTTAGTCACTGGCAACGAGCAGTACTTC
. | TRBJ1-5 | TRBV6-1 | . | CASSMEGNQPQHF | TGTGCCAGCAGTATGGAGGGAAATCAGCCCCAGCATTTT
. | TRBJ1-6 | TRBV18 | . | CASSPVHSHQGVDNSPLHF | TGTGCCAGCTCACCCGTCCACTCGCATCAGGGAGTCGATAATTCACCCCTCCACTTT
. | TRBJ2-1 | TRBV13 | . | CASSLDPSVFGAYNEQFF | TGTGCCAGCAGCTTAGACCCCTCCGTATTCGGGGCCTACAATGAGCAGTTCTTC
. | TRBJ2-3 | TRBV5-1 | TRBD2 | CASSITSGGQDTQYF | TGCGCCAGCAGCATTACTAGCGGGGGGCAGGATACGCAGTATTTT
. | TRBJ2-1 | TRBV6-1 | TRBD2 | CASSVLAGAHNEQFF | TGTGCCAGCAGCGTCCTAGCGGGGGCCCACAATGAGCAGTTCTTC
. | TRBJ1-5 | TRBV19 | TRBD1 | CASTGQGGNRVVNQPQHF | TGTGCCAGCACAGGACAGGGGGGAAATCGAGTGGTCAATCAGCCCCAGCATTTT
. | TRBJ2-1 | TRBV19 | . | CASSRTSWSSYNEQFF | TGTGCCAGTAGTAGAACTAGCTGGAGCTCCTACAATGAGCAGTTCTTC
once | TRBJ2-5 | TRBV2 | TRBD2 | CASSDELAGVETQYF | TGTGCCAGCAGTGATGAGCTAGCGGGGGTAGAGACCCAGTACTTC
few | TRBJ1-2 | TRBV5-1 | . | CASSLTTLSGGYTF | TGCGCCAGCAGCTTGACTACTCTATCAGGAGGCTACACCTTC